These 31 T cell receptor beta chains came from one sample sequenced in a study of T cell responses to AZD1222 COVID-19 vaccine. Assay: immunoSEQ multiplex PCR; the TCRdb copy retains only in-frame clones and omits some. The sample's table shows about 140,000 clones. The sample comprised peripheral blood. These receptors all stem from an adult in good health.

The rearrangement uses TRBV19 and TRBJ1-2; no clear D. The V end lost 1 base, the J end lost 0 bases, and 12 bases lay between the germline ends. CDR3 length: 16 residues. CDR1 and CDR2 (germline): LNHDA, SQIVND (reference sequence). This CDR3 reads CASSIVRADSNYGYTF. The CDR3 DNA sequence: TGTGCCAGTAGTATAGTTAGGGCAGACTCTAACTATGGCTACACCTTC.

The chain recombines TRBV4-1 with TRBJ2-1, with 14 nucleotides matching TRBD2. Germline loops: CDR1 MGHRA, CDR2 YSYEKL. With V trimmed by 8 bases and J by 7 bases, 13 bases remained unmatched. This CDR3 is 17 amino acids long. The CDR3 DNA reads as TGCGCCAGCCGACGGGGACTAGCGGGGGTGATCGGGAATGAGCAGTTCTTC. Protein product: CASRRGLAGVIGNEQFF.

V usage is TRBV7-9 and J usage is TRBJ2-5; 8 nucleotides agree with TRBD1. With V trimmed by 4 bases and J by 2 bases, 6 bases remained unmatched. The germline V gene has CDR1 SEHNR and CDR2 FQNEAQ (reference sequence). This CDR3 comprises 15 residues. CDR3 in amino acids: CASSSTGGQQETQYF. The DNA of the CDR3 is TGTGCCAGCAGCTCTACAGGGGGACAACAAGAGACCCAGTACTTC.

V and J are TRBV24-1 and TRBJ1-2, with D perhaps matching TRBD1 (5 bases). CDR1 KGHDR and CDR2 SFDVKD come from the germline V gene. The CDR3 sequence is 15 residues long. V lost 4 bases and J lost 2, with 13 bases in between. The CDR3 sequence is CATSDQGNMNYGYTF. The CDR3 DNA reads TGTGCCACCAGTGACCAGGGAAATATGAACTATGGCTACACCTTC.

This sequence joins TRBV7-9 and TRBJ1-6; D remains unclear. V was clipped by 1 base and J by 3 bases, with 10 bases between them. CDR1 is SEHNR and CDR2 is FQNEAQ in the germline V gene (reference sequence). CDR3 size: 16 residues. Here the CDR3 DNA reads TGTGCCAGCAGCTTAGGGGCTGGGTTCTATAATTCACCCCTCCACTTT. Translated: CASSLGAGFYNSPLHF. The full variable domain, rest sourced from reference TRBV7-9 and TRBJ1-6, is DTGVSQNPRHKITKRGQNVTFRCDPISEHNRLYWYRQTLGQGPEFLTYFQNEAQLEKSRLLSDRFSAERPKGSFSTLEIQRTEQGDSAMYLCASSLGAGFYNSPLHFGNGTRLTVT.

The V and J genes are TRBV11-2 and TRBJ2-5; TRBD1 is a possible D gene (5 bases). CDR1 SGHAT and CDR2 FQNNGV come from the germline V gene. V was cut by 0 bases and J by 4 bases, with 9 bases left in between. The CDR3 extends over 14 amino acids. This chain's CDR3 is CASSLERGGETQYF. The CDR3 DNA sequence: TGTGCCAGCAGCTTAGAAAGGGGCGGAGAGACCCAGTACTTC.

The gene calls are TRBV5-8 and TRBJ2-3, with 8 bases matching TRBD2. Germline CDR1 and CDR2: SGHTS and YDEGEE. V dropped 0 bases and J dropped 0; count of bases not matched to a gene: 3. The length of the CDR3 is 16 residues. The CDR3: CASSLGGGPSTDTQYF. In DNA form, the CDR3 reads TGTGCCAGCAGCTTGGGCGGGGGGCCAAGCACAGATACGCAGTATTTT.

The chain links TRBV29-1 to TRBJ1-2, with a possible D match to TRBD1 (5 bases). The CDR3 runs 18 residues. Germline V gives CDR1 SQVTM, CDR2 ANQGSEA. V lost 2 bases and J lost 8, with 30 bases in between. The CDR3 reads CSVEKTDWDGELENGYTF. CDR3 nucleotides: TGCAGCGTTGAAAAGACGGATTGGGACGGGGAGTTAGAGAACGGCTACACCTTC.

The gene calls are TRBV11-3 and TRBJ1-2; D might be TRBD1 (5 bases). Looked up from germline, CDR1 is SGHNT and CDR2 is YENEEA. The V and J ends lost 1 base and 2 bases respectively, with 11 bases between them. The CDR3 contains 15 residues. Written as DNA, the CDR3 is TGTGCCAGCAGCTTAGCAGGGCACCGGAACTATGGCTACACCTTC. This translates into CASSLAGHRNYGYTF.

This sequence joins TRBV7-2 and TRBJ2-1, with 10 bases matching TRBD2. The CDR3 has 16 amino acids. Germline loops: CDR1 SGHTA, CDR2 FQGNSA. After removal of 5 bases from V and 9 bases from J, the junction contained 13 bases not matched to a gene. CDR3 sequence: CASSPQVAGGLSEQFF. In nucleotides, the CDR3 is TGTGCCAGCAGCCCTCAAGTAGCGGGGGGTTTGAGTGAGCAGTTCTTC.

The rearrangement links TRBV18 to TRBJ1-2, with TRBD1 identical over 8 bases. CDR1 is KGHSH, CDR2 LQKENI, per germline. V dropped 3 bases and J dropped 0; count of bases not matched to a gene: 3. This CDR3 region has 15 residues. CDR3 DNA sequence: TGTGCCAGCTCACCGAGACAGGGGACTAACTATGGCTACACCTTC. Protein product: CASSPRQGTNYGYTF.

CDR3 protein: CATSRVSANTEAFF. CDR3 in DNA: TGTGCCACCAGCAGAGTTTCAGCGAACACTGAAGCTTTCTTT. The chain links TRBV15 to TRBJ1-1; D gene ambiguous. The CDR3 loop spans 14 amino acids. Germline V gives CDR1 LNHNV, CDR2 YYDKDF (reference sequence). V lost 1 base and J lost 1, with 7 bases in between.

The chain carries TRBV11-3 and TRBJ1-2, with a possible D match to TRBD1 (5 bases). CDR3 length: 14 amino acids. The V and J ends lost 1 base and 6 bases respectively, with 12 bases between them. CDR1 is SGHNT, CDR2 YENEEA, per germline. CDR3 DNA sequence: TGTGCCAGCAGCTTAGGTTCACAGGCTCATGGCTACACCTTC. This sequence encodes CASSLGSQAHGYTF. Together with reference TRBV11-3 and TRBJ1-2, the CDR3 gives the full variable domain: EAGVVQSPRYKIIEKKQPVAFWCNPISGHNTLYWYLQNLGQGPELLIRYENEEAVDDSQLPKDRFSAERLKGVDSTLKIQPAELGDSAVYLCASSLGSQAHGYTFGSGTRLTVV.

CDR3 protein: CASSFEVTYNEQFF. The CDR3 DNA is TGCGCCAGCAGCTTCGAAGTAACCTACAATGAGCAGTTCTTC. The chain has TRBV5-1 and TRBJ2-1, with D unresolved. Germline V gives CDR1 SGHRS, CDR2 YFSETQ. The CDR3 runs to 14 residues. V lost 2 bases and J lost 2, with 8 bases in between.

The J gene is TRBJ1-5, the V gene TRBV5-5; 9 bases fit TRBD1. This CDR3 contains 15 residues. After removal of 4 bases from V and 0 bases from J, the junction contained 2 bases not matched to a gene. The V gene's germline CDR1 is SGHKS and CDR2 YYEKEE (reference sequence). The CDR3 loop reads CASSGTGSSNQPQHF. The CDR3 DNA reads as TGTGCCAGCAGCGGGACAGGGTCTAGCAATCAGCCCCAGCATTTT.

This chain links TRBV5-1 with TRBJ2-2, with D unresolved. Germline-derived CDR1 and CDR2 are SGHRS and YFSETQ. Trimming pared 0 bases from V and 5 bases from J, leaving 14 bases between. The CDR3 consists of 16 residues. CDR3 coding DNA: TGCGCCAGCAGCTTGGCCCCCGCGAGAGGAACCGGGGAGCTGTTTTTT. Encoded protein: CASSLAPARGTGELFF. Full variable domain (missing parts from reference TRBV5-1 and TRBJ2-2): KAGVTQTPRYLIKTRGQQVTLSCSPISGHRSVSWYQQTPGQGLQFLFEYFSETQRNKGNFPGRFSGRQFSNSRSEMNVSTLELGDSALYLCASSLAPARGTGELFFGEGSRLTVL.

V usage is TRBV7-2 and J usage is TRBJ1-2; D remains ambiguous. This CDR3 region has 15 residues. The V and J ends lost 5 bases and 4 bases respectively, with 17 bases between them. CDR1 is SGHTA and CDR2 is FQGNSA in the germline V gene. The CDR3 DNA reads TGTGCCAGCAGCGTAACCATCGCACGGATCTATGGCTACACCTTC. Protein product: CASSVTIARIYGYTF.

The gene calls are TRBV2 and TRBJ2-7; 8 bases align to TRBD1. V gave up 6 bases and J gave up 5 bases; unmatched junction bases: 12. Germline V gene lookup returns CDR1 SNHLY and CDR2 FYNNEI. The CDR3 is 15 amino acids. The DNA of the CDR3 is TGTGCCAGCAGGGCCTCGACAGGGGTTAAGAACGAGCAGTACTTC. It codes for CASRASTGVKNEQYF.

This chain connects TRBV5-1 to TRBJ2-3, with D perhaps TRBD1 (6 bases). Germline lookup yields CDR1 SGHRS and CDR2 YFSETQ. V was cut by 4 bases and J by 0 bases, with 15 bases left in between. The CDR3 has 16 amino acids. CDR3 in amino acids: CASSPTGGSSTDTQYF. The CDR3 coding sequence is TGCGCCAGCAGCCCGACAGGCGGATCTAGCACAGATACGCAGTATTTT.

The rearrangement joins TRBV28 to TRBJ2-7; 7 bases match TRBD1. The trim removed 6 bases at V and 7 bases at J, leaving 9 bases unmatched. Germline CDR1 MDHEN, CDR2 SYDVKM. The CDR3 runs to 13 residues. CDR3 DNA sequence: TGTGCCAGCAGGAGACAGGGTATCAGGGAGCAGTACTTC. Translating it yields CASRRQGIREQYF.

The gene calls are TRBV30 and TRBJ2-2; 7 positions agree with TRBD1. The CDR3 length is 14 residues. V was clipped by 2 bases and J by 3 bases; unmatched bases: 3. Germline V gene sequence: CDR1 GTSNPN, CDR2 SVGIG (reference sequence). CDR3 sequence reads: CAWSRDRYTGELFF. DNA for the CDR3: TGTGCCTGGAGTCGGGACAGATACACCGGGGAGCTGTTTTTT.

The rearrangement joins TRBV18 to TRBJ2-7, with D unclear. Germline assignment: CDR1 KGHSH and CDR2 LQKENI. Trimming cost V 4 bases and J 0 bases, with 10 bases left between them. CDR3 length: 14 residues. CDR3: CASSQASLSYEQYF. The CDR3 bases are TGTGCCAGCTCACAGGCCTCCCTCTCCTACGAGCAGTACTTC.

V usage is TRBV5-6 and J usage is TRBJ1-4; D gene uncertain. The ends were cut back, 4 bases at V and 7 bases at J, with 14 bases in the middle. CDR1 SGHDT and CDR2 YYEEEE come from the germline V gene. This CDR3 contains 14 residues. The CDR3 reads CASSRDTYSEKLFF. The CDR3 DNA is TGTGCCAGCAGCCGGGATACCTACAGTGAAAAACTGTTTTTT.

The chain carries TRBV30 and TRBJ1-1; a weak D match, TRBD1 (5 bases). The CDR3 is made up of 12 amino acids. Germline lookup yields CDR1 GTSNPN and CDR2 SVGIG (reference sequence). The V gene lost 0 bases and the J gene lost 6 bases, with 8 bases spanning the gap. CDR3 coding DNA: TGTGCCTGGAGTGTGGGGGGAGCTGAAGCTTTCTTT. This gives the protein CAWSVGGAEAFF. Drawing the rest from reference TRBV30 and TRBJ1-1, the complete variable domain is SQTIHQWPATLVQPVGSPLSLECTVEGTSNPNLYWYRQAAGRGLQLLFYSVGIGQISSEVPQNLSASRPQDRQFILSSKKLLLSDSGFYLCAWSVGGAEAFFGQGTRLTVV.

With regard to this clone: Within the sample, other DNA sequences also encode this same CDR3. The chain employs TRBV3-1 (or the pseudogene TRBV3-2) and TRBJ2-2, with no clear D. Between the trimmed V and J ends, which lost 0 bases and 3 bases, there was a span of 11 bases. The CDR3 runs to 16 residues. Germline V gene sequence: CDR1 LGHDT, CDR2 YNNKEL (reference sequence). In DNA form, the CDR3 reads TGTGCCAGCAGCCAAGATCCCGCCCCGGACACCGGGGAGCTGTTTTTT. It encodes CASSQDPAPDTGELFF.

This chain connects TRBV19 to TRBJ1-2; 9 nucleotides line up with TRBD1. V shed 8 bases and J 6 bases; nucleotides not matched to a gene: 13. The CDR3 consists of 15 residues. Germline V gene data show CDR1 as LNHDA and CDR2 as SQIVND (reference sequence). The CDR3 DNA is TGTGCCAGTGAGCCTTACGGGACAGGGAAGGATGGCTACACCTTC. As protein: CASEPYGTGKDGYTF.

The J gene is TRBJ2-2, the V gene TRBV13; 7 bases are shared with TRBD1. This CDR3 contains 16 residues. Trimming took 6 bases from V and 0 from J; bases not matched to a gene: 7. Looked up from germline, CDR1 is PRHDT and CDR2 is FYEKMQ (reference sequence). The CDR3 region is CASSPTGTANTGELFF. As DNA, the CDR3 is TGTGCCAGCAGTCCAACCGGGACAGCGAACACCGGGGAGCTGTTTTTT.

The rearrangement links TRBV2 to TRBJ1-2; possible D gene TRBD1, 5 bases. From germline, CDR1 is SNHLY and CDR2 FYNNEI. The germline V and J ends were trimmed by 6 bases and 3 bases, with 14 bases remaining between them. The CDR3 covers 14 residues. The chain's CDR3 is CASSAGAGDYGYTF. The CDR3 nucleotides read TGTGCCAGCAGCGCCGGGGCGGGGGACTATGGCTACACCTTC.

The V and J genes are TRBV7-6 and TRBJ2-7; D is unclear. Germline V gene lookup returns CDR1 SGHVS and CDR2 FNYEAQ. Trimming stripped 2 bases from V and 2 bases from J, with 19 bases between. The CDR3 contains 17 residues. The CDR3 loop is CASSLLPQAPNPYEQYF. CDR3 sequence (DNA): TGTGCCAGCAGCTTACTCCCCCAGGCACCTAATCCCTACGAGCAGTACTTC.

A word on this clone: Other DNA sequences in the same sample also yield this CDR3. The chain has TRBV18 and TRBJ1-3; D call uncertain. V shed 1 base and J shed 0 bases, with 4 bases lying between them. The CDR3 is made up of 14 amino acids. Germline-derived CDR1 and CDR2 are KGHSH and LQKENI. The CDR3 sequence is CASSPQGSGNTIYF. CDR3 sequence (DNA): TGTGCCAGCTCACCACAGGGCTCTGGAAACACCATATATTTT.

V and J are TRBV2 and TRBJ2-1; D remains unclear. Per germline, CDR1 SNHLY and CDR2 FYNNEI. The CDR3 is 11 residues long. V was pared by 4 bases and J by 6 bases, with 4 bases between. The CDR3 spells CASSGPNEQFF. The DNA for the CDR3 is TGTGCCAGCAGTGGCCCCAATGAGCAGTTCTTC.